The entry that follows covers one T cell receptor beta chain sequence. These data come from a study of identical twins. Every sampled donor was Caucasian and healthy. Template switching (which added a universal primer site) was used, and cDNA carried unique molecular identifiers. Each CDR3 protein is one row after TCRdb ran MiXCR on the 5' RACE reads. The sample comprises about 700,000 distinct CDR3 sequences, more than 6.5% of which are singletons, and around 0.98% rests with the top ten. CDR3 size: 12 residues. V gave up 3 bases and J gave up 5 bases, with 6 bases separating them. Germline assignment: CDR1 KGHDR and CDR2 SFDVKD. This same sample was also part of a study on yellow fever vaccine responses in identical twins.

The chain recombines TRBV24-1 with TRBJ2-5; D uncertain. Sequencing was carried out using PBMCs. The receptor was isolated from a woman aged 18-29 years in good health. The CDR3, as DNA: TGTGCCACCAGTGATCTTCGGGAGACCCAGTACTTC. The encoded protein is CATSDLRETQYF.